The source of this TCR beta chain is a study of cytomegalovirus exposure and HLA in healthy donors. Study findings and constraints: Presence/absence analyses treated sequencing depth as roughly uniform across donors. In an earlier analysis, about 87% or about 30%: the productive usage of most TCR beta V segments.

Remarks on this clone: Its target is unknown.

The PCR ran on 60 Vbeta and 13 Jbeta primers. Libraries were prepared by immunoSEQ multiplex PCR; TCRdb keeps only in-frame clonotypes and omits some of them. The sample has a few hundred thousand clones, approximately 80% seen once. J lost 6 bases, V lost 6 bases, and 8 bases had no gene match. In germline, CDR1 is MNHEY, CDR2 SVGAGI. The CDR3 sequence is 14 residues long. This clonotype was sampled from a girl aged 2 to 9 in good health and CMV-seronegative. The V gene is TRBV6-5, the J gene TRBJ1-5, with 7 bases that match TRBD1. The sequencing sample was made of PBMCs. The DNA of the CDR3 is TGTGCCAGCAGCGAAAGTTACAGGGGTCAGCCCCAGCATTTT. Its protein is CASSESYRGQPQHF.